This TCR beta chain was observed in a study of CD8+ T cells in alopecia areata. Study summary: A regimen of oral tofacitinib, 5 to 10 mg twice daily, was given to treated patients. Study-wide points: Tofacitinib significantly decreased scalp clonality and expanded CD8+ clones among top 100.

Following RNA extraction, reverse transcription yielded cDNA that acted as the sequencing template. Some clones are missing from TCRdb's copy, which holds only in-frame ones; the method was immunoSEQ multiplex PCR. This sample carries 150,000 to 200,000 clones, roughly three fifths of them seen once, and the ten largest clones take 3% to 3.5%. Treatment of the sample: oral pan-JAK inhibitor, 5-10 mg twice daily. Alopecia areata patients provided lesional scalp punch biopsies and peripheral blood, both collected for the study. Looked up from germline, CDR1 is SGHDT and CDR2 is YYEEEE. The trim removed 0 bases at V and 6 bases at J, leaving 0 bases unmatched. This CDR3 comprises 13 residues. Notes on this clone: The antigen is unknown.

The TCR comes from a human donor with alopecia areata. The sample here was CD4+ T cells sorted from blood, taken at week 4, from a patient treated with tofacitinib. The rearrangement uses TRBV5-6 and TRBJ1-2; 9 bases line up with TRBD1. This CDR3 is CASSLDRGHGYTF. In nucleotides, the CDR3 is TGTGCCAGCAGCTTGGACAGGGGGCATGGCTACACCTTC.